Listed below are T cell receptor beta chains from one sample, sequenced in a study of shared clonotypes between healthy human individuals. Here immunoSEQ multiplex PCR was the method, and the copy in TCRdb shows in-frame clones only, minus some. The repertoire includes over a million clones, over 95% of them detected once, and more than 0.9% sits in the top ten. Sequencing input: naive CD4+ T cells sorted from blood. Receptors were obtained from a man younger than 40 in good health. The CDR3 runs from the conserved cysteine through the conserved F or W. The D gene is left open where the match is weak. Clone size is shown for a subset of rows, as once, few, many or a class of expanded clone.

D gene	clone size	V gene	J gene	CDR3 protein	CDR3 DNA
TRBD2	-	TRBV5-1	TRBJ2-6	CASSLYSGLVSGANVLTF	TGCGCCAGCAGCTTGTACTCCGGACTAGTGTCTGGGGCCAACGTCCTGACTTTC
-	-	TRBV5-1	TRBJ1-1	CASSLSNTEAFF	TGCGCCAGCAGCTTGTCCAACACTGAAGCTTTCTTT
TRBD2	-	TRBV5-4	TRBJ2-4	CASSLAGTTKNIQYF	TGTGCCAGCAGCTTAGCCGGGACTACCAAAAACATTCAGTACTTC
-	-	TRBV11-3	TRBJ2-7	CASSSGTPTYEQYF	TGTGCCAGCAGCTCCGGGACTCCAACCTACGAGCAGTACTTC
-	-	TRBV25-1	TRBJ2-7	CASSHASYEQYF	TGTGCCAGCAGCCACGCTAGCTACGAGCAGTACTTC
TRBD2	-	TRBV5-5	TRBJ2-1	CASSGRGGIFVSLEQFF	TGTGCCAGCAGCGGGAGGGGAGGGATCTTCGTCTCGCTTGAGCAGTTCTTC
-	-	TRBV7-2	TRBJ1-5	CASSYDRQIGNQPQHF	TGTGCCAGCAGCTACGATCGGCAGATTGGCAATCAGCCCCAGCATTTT
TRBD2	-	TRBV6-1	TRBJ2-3	CATVSSGSTTDTQYF	TGTGCCACCGTTTCTAGCGGGAGTACGACAGATACGCAGTATTTT
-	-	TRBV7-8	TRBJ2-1	CASSPGGAAYSYNEQFF	TGTGCCAGCAGCCCTGGGGGAGCGGCCTACTCCTACAATGAGCAGTTCTTC
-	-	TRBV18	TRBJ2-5	CASSPPGQETQYF	TGTGCCAGCTCACCGCCCGGTCAAGAGACCCAGTACTTC
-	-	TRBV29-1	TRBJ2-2	CSVPSSGTLNTGELFF	TGCAGCGTTCCCTCATCCGGGACTTTAAACACCGGGGAGCTGTTTTTT
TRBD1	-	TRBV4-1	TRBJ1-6	CASSQSPGGNSPLHF	TGCGCCAGCAGCCAGTCGCCAGGGGGCAATTCACCCCTCCACTTT
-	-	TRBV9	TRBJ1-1	CASSVSSRTEAFF	TGTGCCAGCAGCGTATCGTCAAGGACTGAAGCTTTCTTT
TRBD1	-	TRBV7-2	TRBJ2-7	CASTGRDRNRQTSYEQYF	TGTGCCAGCACCGGCCGGGACAGGAACCGTCAAACCTCCTACGAGCAGTACTTC
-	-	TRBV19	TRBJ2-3	CASSIDRLRDSTDTQYF	TGTGCCAGTAGTATAGATCGACTTCGGGACAGCACAGATACGCAGTATTTT
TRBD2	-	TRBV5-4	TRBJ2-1	CASSSGLAGDNEQFF	TGTGCCAGCAGCTCAGGACTAGCGGGAGACAATGAGCAGTTCTTC
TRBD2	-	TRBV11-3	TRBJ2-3	CASGAGGPGTDTQYF	TGTGCCAGCGGAGCGGGAGGGCCGGGCACAGATACGCAGTATTTT
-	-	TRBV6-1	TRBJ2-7	CASSEFGVSSYEQYF	TGTGCCAGCAGTGAATTCGGGGTGAGCTCCTACGAGCAGTACTTC
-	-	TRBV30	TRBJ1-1	CAWREQEDEAFF	TGTGCCTGGAGAGAACAGGAAGATGAAGCTTTCTTT
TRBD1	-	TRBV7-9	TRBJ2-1	CASSLSRGQGRNEQFF	TGTGCCAGCAGCTTAAGTAGGGGACAGGGGCGTAATGAGCAGTTCTTC
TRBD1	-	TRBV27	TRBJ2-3	CASSHRDRGGTDTQYF	TGTGCCAGCAGTCACAGGGACAGGGGTGGGACAGATACGCAGTATTTT
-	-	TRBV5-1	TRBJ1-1	CASSLAAATAPVEAFF	TGCGCCAGCAGCTTGGCGGCAGCAACAGCCCCCGTTGAAGCTTTCTTT
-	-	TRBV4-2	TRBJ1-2	CASSQDYGVDRGYTF	TGTGCCAGCAGCCAAGATTACGGGGTTGATCGCGGCTACACCTTC
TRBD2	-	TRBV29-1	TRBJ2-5	CSVAPLGTSGRARETQYF	TGCAGCGTTGCTCCCCTAGGGACTAGCGGGAGGGCACGGGAGACCCAGTACTTC
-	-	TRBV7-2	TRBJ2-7	CASSFGAGPYEQYF	TGTGCCAGCAGCTTTGGAGCCGGACCCTACGAGCAGTACTTC
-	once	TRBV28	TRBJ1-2	CASSSNREGYTF	TGTGCCAGCAGTTCGAACAGAGAAGGCTACACCTTC
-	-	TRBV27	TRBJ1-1	CASSLVAAGLNTEAFF	TGTGCCAGCAGTTTGGTTGCTGCGGGTTTGAACACTGAAGCTTTCTTT
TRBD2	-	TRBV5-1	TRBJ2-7	CASSRGGSDINYEQYF	TGCGCCAGCAGCCGGGGGGGTAGCGATATAAACTACGAGCAGTACTTC
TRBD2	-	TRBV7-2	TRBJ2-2	CASSFARLAGLNTGELFF	TGTGCCAGCAGCTTCGCTCGACTAGCCGGCCTAAACACCGGGGAGCTGTTTTTT
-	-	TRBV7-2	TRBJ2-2	CASNPSTGNTGELFF	TGTGCCAGCAACCCCTCCACGGGGAACACCGGGGAGCTGTTTTTT
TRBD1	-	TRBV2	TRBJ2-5	CASTGGSETQYF	TGTGCCAGCACAGGGGGCTCAGAGACCCAGTACTTC
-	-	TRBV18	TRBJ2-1	CASSNLDRPLAYNEQFF	TGTGCCAGCTCGAATCTAGACAGGCCCCTTGCCTACAATGAGCAGTTCTTC
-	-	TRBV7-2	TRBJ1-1	CASSLLGLQSPGEAFF	TGTGCCAGCAGCTTACTGGGGCTCCAGTCCCCTGGTGAAGCTTTCTTT
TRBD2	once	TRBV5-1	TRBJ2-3	CASSPGLAGHTDTQYF	TGCGCCAGCAGCCCGGGACTAGCGGGTCACACAGATACGCAGTATTTT
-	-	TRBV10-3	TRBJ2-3	CAIIKGDTQYF	TGTGCCATCATCAAAGGAGATACGCAGTATTTT
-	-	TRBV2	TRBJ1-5	CASSGEGNQPQHF	TGTGCCAGCTCCGGGGAGGGCAATCAGCCCCAGCATTTT